This T cell receptor beta chain was sequenced for a study of regulatory T cells in long-lasting Graves disease (dated by TCRdb to the early 2020s). A note on the overall study: In the newly diagnosed Graves' disease group, patients had been taking antithyroid drugs for less than 3 months. The study took place in China and was registered as a clinical trial. This study used TCR sequencing and RNA sequencing of peripheral blood to compare persistent Graves' disease patients against newly diagnosed Graves' disease patients. A total of approximately 35 samples underwent TCR sequencing: around 13 from persistent and approximately 20 from newly diagnosed Graves' disease patients.

Overall study outcomes, separate from this receptor: Because the primary lesion, thyroid tissue, could not be accessed, the study looked at peripheral blood alone. As a limitation, the authors acknowledged that the small sample size may reduce accuracy. Patients with persistent disease shared more public clonotypes (roughly 2,900) than newly diagnosed patients did (around 930). Sequencing and analysis were limited to the TCR beta chain. Persistent Graves' disease patients showed lower TCR Shannon entropy and fewer highly expanded clones than newly diagnosed patients, suggesting clonal expansion. Persistent disease showed preferential use of TRBV28, TRBJ1-2 and TRBJ2-5, whereas newly diagnosed disease favored TRBV20-1 and TRBJ2-1.

The time point label, as the study defines it: newly diagnosed GD, antithyroid drugs for less than 3 months. For both TCR sequencing and RNA sequencing, RNA was extracted from PBMCs in TRIzol. Graves' disease was diagnosed according to American Thyroid Association guidelines. Recruitment of patients was carried out at an endocrinology department in Xi'an, China. From each patient, approximately 9 milliliters of peripheral blood was collected into an EDTA anticoagulant tube. Ficoll Paque Plus density gradient separation was used to isolate PBMCs, and no further T cell sorting was performed. RNA quality was checked with an Agilent 2100 Bioanalyzer and agarose gel, and concentration with a NanoDrop 2000. The library was obtained by multiplex PCR. TCRdb records Illumina HiSeq 4000 as the sequencer. To build TCR beta libraries, CDR3 regions were amplified by Arm-PCR using iRepertoire HTBI primers. PCR products were gel purified before sequencing. In the source study's methods: A total of under 80 TRBV and 14 TRBJ segments were identified across samples and were used for gene usage analysis of CDR3 amino acid clonotypes. COPE and FqMerger were used to merge the filtered high-quality paired reads into contigs. BLAST was used to align contigs to IMGT TRBV, TRBD and TRBJ reference genes, and CDR3 was defined according to IMGT. Highly expanded clones were defined as clonotypes with a frequency above 0.1%. Shannon entropy served as the measure of repertoire diversity, while the Gini coefficient captured V-J evenness. A clonotype found in more than one individual was treated as public. TCRdb reran the public reads through fastp at Q25 and MiXCR, keeping productive beta chains. Under each unique CDR3 protein, matching rows form one entry showing the most common genes and DNA. TCRdb, not the original authors, processed these V and J calls. Present in this sample are 500,000 to 700,000 distinct CDR3 sequences, approximately 15% of which were seen just once. Approximately 20% of the sample is held by the ten biggest clonotypes.

From cysteine to phenylalanine, the CDR3 is 14 amino acids long. This entry keeps only the CDR3 DNA: 42 bases, framed from base 1. Germline trimming: 6 bases from V, 1 base from J; junction bases outside gene matches: 3. This clonotype came up many times. Its antigen specificity is not known. Base qualities are not at hand, and no much larger clone is one base apart. This sample was shared with a second study, whose subject was T cells in Graves' hyperthyroidism and ophthalmopathy. The second study reports: Stable Graves' hyperthyroidism was defined as no progression to ophthalmopathy during 18 months of follow-up. The hyperthyroidism patients were between 18 and 65 years old and newly diagnosed, with a disease duration of less than 2 months. Patients with uncontrolled infections, other autoimmune diseases, pregnancy or lactation were excluded. Diagnoses were established on the basis of clinical symptoms, serum thyroxine and TRAb, thyroid ultrasound, and orbital computed tomography. The TCR CDR3 was subjected to a first round of RT-PCR using the HTBI primer set and the Qiagen OneStep RT-PCR kit. Most expanded thyroid clonotypes (frequency above 0.001) were also found in blood, which suggests that blood repertoires may mirror thyroid immune responses. A model built on a 13 V-J signature distinguished ophthalmopathy from stable hyperthyroidism, reaching 85% to 90% sensitivity and about 81% specificity in cross-validation and 80%/75% in testing. In validation, the model predicted progression to ophthalmopathy with 55% to 71% sensitivity and roughly 75% specificity, a median of approximately 6.5 months before onset. A discovery cohort of roughly 100 patients, roughly 43 with Graves' ophthalmopathy and 57 with stable Graves' hyperthyroidism, was used to find distinguishing TCR V-J signatures. Prospective prediction of ophthalmopathy was tested in an independent validation cohort consisting of under 20 hyperthyroidism patients and around 16 patients who later progressed to ophthalmopathy. The 80 to 100 discovery patients were randomly divided into training and test sets at a 7:3 ratio. In several Graves' hyperthyroidism patients, the study also compared T-cell repertoires from thyroid tissue with T-cell repertoires from blood. After blood sampling, hyperthyroidism patients were treated with methimazole at a starting dose of 30 mg daily, and ophthalmopathy patients were treated with high-dose intravenous methylprednisolone. A second multiplex PCR round built the libraries, followed by size selection and purification. Paired-end sequencing of the libraries was performed with 100 bp reads on an Illumina HiSeq2000. SOAPnuke was used to process the raw data, removing reads that contained adapters or uncalled bases, had a mean Phred below 15, or lacked an exact match to the constant primer or identifier. COPE v1.2.5 was used to merge high-quality paired reads, and clonotypes were defined as unique nucleotide sequences. MiTCR v1.1 was used to align the clonotypes against IMGT TRBV, TRBD and TRBJ reference segments. Analysis was restricted to V-J combinations with a frequency above 0.0001, which covered about 99% of repertoires. The TCS score was defined as F50 (clonal expansion) divided by E x V (chaos), with BLOSUM62-based TCRdist calculated between CDR3 peptides within each V-J. Welch's t-statistics and random forest reduced around 510 V-J features to 13, which were used in a naive Bayes classifier (R e1071). No statistical method was used to fix the sample size in advance, and group allocation was not hidden from the investigators. The paper describes TCR Vbeta CDR3 sequencing of 120 to 150 peripheral blood samples, made up of roughly 40 ophthalmopathy patients, approximately 76 hyperthyroidism patients and 17 progressor patients.

The chain is assembled from TRBV12-3 or TRBV12-4 and TRBJ2-3, with 8 middle bases fitting TRBD2. The sample in question was peripheral blood mononuclear cells (PBMCs), obtained at new diagnosis, from a patient treated with antithyroid drugs. The receptor was derived from a woman in her twenties or thirties with Graves disease. Donor details come from another sample of the same person, matched by shared clones. The DNA sequence reads TGTGCCAGCAGACTAGCGGAGCGCACAGATACGCAGTATTTT. It specifies CASRLAERTDTQYF.